The entry below describes one T cell receptor (beta chain). What this receptor recognizes is not known. There are no base qualities to consult, and no much larger clone falls within one base. This specimen comes from a study of T cell clonotyping in hematopoietic cell transplantation (dated by TCRdb to about 2021). Study-level background: Pretransplant recipient samples were obtained after cytoreduction. A total of over 130 blood samples were gathered in the study from under 40 consecutive transplant recipients along with their related donors. Patient recruitment ran from late 2015 to early 2017, and follow-up continued until late 2020 or death. Findings and caveats that apply to the study as a whole: Broader TCR repertoire diversity after transplant was predicted by Inverse Simpson Index values from donors and from recipients before transplant. Overlap with donor repertoires was found for only a small fraction of recipient repertoires, with over 97% found to appear de novo at the given depth. After transplant, TCR diversity in recipients dropped, and pathologically expanded clonotypes climbed progressively between day 30 and day 180. Sample size was limited, and cells were not sorted, so CD4 and CD8 repertoire contributions could not be separated.

TCR beta CDR3 regions were amplified from genomic DNA with the immunoSEQ assay, a bias-controlled multiplex PCR using V- and J-specific primers. A second PCR step added a proprietary barcode and Illumina adapter sequences to the CDR3 amplicons. An Illumina MiSeq instrument was used for sequencing of the CDR3 libraries. Turning to the authors' computational methods: Export and quality control were handled in immunoSEQ Analyzer 3.0, while downstream analyses relied on R Bioconductor and Immunarch. Repertoire metrics were calculated using only productive rearrangements within the normalized downsampled data set. In the normalized cohort, a clonotype counted as pathologically expanded if the clonotype was larger than 5 templates. Repertoire diversity was measured with the Inverse Simpson Index. To capture all clonotypes, the CMV-specificity analyses were run on the non-normalized data set. TCRdb carries this immuneACCESS record with in-frame sequences only. Its versions omit some clonotypes, under half of them owing to an unresolved V gene in the studies checked, with the rest unexplained. V and J calls and clone size are copied from that table; D and trimming were computed from the DNA. This sample lists 26,000 or so clones; approximately 82% were detected once. Of the sample, about 1.8% falls within the top ten clones.

According to the germline V gene, CDR1 reads SGHDT and CDR2 reads YYEEEE. Trimming takes 0 bases from V and 0 bases from J, and the germline ends sit 6 bases apart. The CDR3 holds 14 amino acids from the cysteine to the phenylalanine. The entry retains the CDR3 DNA only, 42 bases that are in frame from base 1. Reading the label with the study, this specimen's time point is: recipient sample about 28 days before transplant, after cytoreduction. Blood from recipients was drawn roughly 28 days before transplant, then again at days 30, 100 and 180 after transplant. Using Nuclei Lysis Solution, genomic DNA was extracted from unfractionated peripheral blood mononuclear cells that were either fresh or cryopreserved.

This TCR was sampled from a man aged 40-49 years with acute myeloid leukemia. Some clones in this sample may be carry-over from other donors' samples. The V gene is TRBV5-6 and the J gene is TRBJ1-1; the D gene identity is not certain. The specimen comprised peripheral blood mononuclear cells, sampled before stem cell transplant. The DNA sequence is TGTGCCAGCAGCTTGGTGACGGTGAACACTGAAGCTTTCTTT. This gives the protein CASSLVTVNTEAFF. The entire variable domain, with the stretches around the CDR3 drawn from the reference TRBV5-6 and TRBJ1-1 proteins, is DAGVTQSPTHLIKTRGQQVTLRCSPKSGHDTVSWYQQALGQGPQFIFQYYEEEERQRGNFPDRFSGHQFPNYSSELNVNALLLGDSALYLCASSLVTVNTEAFFGQGTRLTVV.